This T cell receptor beta chain stems from a study of OX40 agonist ivuxolimab in advanced cancers. Turning to the overall study: The costimulatory receptor OX40 (CD134) was targeted by ivuxolimab, a fully human IgG2 agonistic monoclonal antibody. The purpose of peripheral TCRbeta sequencing was to test whether ivuxolimab changed TCR sequence diversity and led to clonal T-cell expansion. Intravenous ivuxolimab was administered to patients every 2 weeks at six dose levels: 0.01, 0.1, 0.3, 1.5, 3 and 10 mg/kg. Prior anti-PD-1, anti-PD-L1 or anti-CTLA-4 therapy was permitted, and about two fifths of dose-escalation patients had received checkpoint inhibitors. The paper reports the monotherapy dose-escalation portion (N = 52 patients) of the phase I ivuxolimab trial. Partial responses occurred in three dose-escalation patients: two with cutaneous melanoma and one with hepatocellular carcinoma. In the dose-escalation cohort, around four fifths of patients were male, and the mean age was about 55 years, with a range of roughly 23 to 85. Among the roughly 52 dose-escalation patients, around 19 had hepatocellular carcinoma, approximately 15 melanoma, 9 renal cell carcinoma and 9 head and neck cancer. General study outcomes and caveats: At doses of 0.1 to 3.0 mg/kg, clonal expansion of both CD4+ and CD8+ blood T cells was observed from baseline to week 6. Low levels of normalized T-cell clonal expansion were also seen in some patients who did not respond. Which antigens the clonally expanded peripheral T cells were specific for was not determined. On average, CD8+ T cells showed more expanded clones than CD4+ T cells after ivuxolimab. In partial responders in the 0.1-3.0 mg/kg groups, normalized peripheral clonal expansion was found to be among the lowest, especially among CD8+ T cells.

As for this clone: It lacks a known antigen. Base-call qualities are not available, and no considerably larger clone is one nucleotide away.

For sequencing of the TCRbeta CDR3 region, genomic DNA was extracted from the sorted cells. The immunoSEQ Assay was used to sequence the TCRbeta CDR3 regions. TCRdb holds this immuneACCESS table with in-frame rearrangements only. Some clones are missing; in checked studies, unresolved V genes explain under half, and the rest has no known cause. For this sample there are fewer than 75,000 clones; 88% appear just once. The top ten clonotypes cover 0.67% of the sample. The trial excluded patients who had a history of autoimmune disease or who were on systemic immunosuppression. In every dose cohort, peripheral blood was drawn for TCR sequencing at baseline, cycle 4 day 1, and cycle 7 day 1. Samples were obtained from an open-label, multicenter, first-in-human phase I dose-escalation trial of ivuxolimab. The trial enrolled adults with locally advanced or metastatic head and neck squamous cell, hepatocellular, melanoma or renal cell carcinoma. Before TCR sequencing, CD4+ T cells and CD8+ T cells from peripheral blood were sorted into separate populations.

Via the germline V gene, CDR1 is MNHEY and CDR2 SVGAGI. V and J lose 3 bases and 4 bases, and a span of 15 bases separates them. The CDR3 numbers 15 residues from cysteine through phenylalanine. The retained sequence is limited to the CDR3, 45 bases, with the frame set at the first base. This sequence was found in an adult with an advanced solid tumor such as melanoma, head and neck, liver or kidney cancer. The sample here was CD4+ or CD8+ T cells sorted from blood, taken in a trial of the OX40 agonist ivuxolimab. The rearrangement joined TRBV6-5 to TRBJ1-1; TRBD1 could be the D gene, as 5 bases match. The DNA reads as follows: TGTGCCAGCAGTTATCGCCGGGGGTCGGCCACTGAAGCTTTCTTT. The resulting protein is CASSYRRGSATEAFF.